The rows below give T cell receptor beta chains drawn from one sample of a study of molecular identifiers for immune sequencing clone quantification. TCRdb redid the calling of the PCR reads with MiXCR, one entry per CDR3 protein. The sample carries some 13,000 distinct CDR3 sequences, less than 20% recorded once. Sequenced material: naive CD8+ T cells from blood, with Jurkat cell RNA spiked in. The receptor source for this set is a human donor in good health. Some libraries in this study had Jurkat cell RNA spiked in. Each CDR3 is given with its conserved first and last residue. Fields, in order: D gene, J gene, V gene, clone size, CDR3 DNA, CDR3 protein. The D gene is left open where the match is weak. Not every row has a clone size; where given, it reads once, few, many or a size class.

TRBD2,TRBJ2-1,TRBV4-3,many,TGCGCCAGCAGCCAAGATATAGGGACTAGCGGTTACAATGAGCAGTTCTTC,CASSQDIGTSGYNEQFF
NA,TRBJ2-7,TRBV10-3,medium-sized,TGTGCCATCAGTGAGAATCCGCCCCGGAGCTCCTACGAGCAGTACTTC,CAISENPPRSSYEQYF
TRBD2,TRBJ2-3,TRBV20-1,many,TGCAGTGCTGGGACAATAGCGGGAGAAACAGATACGCAGTATTTT,CSAGTIAGETDTQYF
NA,TRBJ2-1,TRBV29-1,few,TGCAGCGTTGAAACCCCAGGGGACCCGAGCTCCTACAATGAGCAGTTCTTC,CSVETPGDPSSYNEQFF
NA,TRBJ2-7,TRBV25-1,many,TGTGCCAGCAGTGAGGGGCTCTACGAGCAGTACTTC,CASSEGLYEQYF
NA,TRBJ2-7,TRBV29-1,medium-sized,TGCAGCGTTGAAGGCGACGGGGTCGAGCAGTACTTC,CSVEGDGVEQYF
TRBD1,TRBJ1-4,TRBV2,few,TGTGCCAGCTTCAGGGGGCCAACTAATGAAAAACTGTTTTTT,CASFRGPTNEKLFF
NA,TRBJ2-1,TRBV5-5,many,TGTGCCAGCTTAACCGCTGTTTTTGATGAGCAGTTCTTC,CASLTAVFDEQFF
TRBD2,TRBJ2-1,TRBV7-9,medium-sized,TGTGCCAGCAGCTCAGGGCCCGGGACTAAAAACAATGAGCAGTTCTTC,CASSSGPGTKNNEQFF
TRBD2,TRBJ2-3,TRBV12-3/TRBV12-4,NA,TGTGCCAGCACCCTTACCGGGACTAGCGGGAGTCGAGATACGCAGTATTTT,CASTLTGTSGSRDTQYF
NA,TRBJ2-7,TRBV6-5,many,TGTGCCAGCCGGAGCGGCCTGAGCTCCTACGAGCAGTACTTC,CASRSGLSSYEQYF
NA,TRBJ2-2,TRBV20-1,medium-sized,TGCAGTGCTAGAGACCGGGCCCAAGCTAACACCGGGGAGCTGTTTTTT,CSARDRAQANTGELFF
NA,TRBJ1-4,TRBV6-1,many,TGTGCCAGCAGTGAATTCCTCCAAAAGGCCCTGCTTGTGACTAATGAAAAACTGTTTTTT,CASSEFLQKALLVTNEKLFF
NA,TRBJ2-1,TRBV6-5,many,TGTGCCAGCAGTTACTCGACAGGATCGGTATACAATGAGCAGTTCTTC,CASSYSTGSVYNEQFF
NA,TRBJ2-2,TRBV12-3/TRBV12-4,many,TGTGCCAGCACGAGGGGCCTGAGCACCGGGGAGCTGTTTTTT,CASTRGLSTGELFF
NA,TRBJ1-5,TRBV7-2,many,TGTGCCAGCAGCTTTGGACCCGGGCGGAATCAGCCCCAGCATTTT,CASSFGPGRNQPQHF
TRBD1,TRBJ1-1,TRBV7-8,many,TGTGCCAGCAGCCGACAGGGCACTGAAGCTTTCTTT,CASSRQGTEAFF
NA,TRBJ2-3,TRBV7-9,NA,TGTGCCAGCAGTCGGGGCGGGAATGAAGATATGCAGTATTTT,CASSRGGNEDMQYF
TRBD1,TRBJ1-1,TRBV23-1,many,TGCGCCAGCAGTCCACCGGGACAGATAAGGACTGAAGCTTTCTTT,CASSPPGQIRTEAFF
NA,TRBJ2-6,TRBV27,many,TGTGCCAGCAGTTTAGGTGCTGGGGCCAACGTCCTGACTTTC,CASSLGAGANVLTF
TRBD1,TRBJ2-7,TRBV4-3,medium-sized,TGCGCCAGCAGCCAAGATAAGGGGACAGGGGTCTACGAGCAGTACTTC,CASSQDKGTGVYEQYF
TRBD2,TRBJ2-3,TRBV4-3,medium-sized,TGCGCCAGCAGCCAAGAGAGGCTAGCGGGAGATACGCAGTATTTT,CASSQERLAGDTQYF
NA,TRBJ2-7,TRBV20-1,medium-sized,TGCAGTGCTGCTCGACGGGACGGAATGTACGAGCAGTACTTC,CSAARRDGMYEQYF
TRBD2,TRBJ2-7,TRBV7-9,medium-sized,TGTGCCAGCAGCTCTGGACTAGCGGGATTGTATGAGCAGTACTTC,CASSSGLAGLYEQYF
NA,TRBJ2-7,TRBV6-1,many,TGTGCCAGCACGGAAGGGCACAGGCGGGGCGAGCAGTACTTC,CASTEGHRRGEQYF
NA,TRBJ1-3,TRBV5-6,NA,TGTGCCAGCAGCTTTCTGGCTGCTGGAAACACCATATATTTT,CASSFLAAGNTIYF
NA,TRBJ2-6,TRBV7-3,medium-sized,TGTGCCAGCAGCTTAGAGGGGACTGGGGCCAACGTCCTGACTTTC,CASSLEGTGANVLTF
TRBD2,TRBJ2-1,TRBV5-1,few,TGCGCCAGCGGGGAGCGGGGTTCATACAATGAGCAGTTCTTC,CASGERGSYNEQFF
TRBD1,TRBJ2-3,TRBV20-1,medium-sized,TGCAGTACGAGACAGGGCCTCTTTACCCCTAGCACAGATACGCAGTATTTT,CSTRQGLFTPSTDTQYF
TRBD2,TRBJ2-3,TRBV10-3,medium-sized,TGTGCCACCCTAGCGGGACGCCCGTCCTCCACAGATACGCAGTATTTT,CATLAGRPSSTDTQYF
TRBD1,TRBJ2-7,TRBV27,few,TGTGCCAGCAGCACGGGGACAGGGGCCTACGAGCAGTACTTC,CASSTGTGAYEQYF
NA,TRBJ2-5,TRBV4-1,medium-sized,TGCGCCAGCAGCCAAGATGGTTTCGGAGAGACCCAGTACTTC,CASSQDGFGETQYF
NA,TRBJ2-3,TRBV2,many,TGTGCCAGCATAGGGGTTAGCACAGATACGCAGTATTTT,CASIGVSTDTQYF
NA,TRBJ2-2,TRBV3-1,many,TGTGCCAGCAGCCAACCAATTCTCCGGGACTGGACGGCCGGGGAGCTGTTTTTT,CASSQPILRDWTAGELFF
TRBD1,TRBJ2-7,TRBV18,medium-sized,TGTGCCAGCTCACCCGGGACAGGGTACGAGCAGTACTTC,CASSPGTGYEQYF